This paragraph reports one TCR beta chain. Its matching antigen is unknown. The junction had 5 bases not matched to a gene; V was cut back by 4 bases and J by 4 bases. CDR3 length equals 14 residues. The germline V gene has CDR1 SGHDT and CDR2 YYEEEE. These data are taken from a study of OX40 agonist ivuxolimab in advanced cancers. Background on the study: Patients received intravenous ivuxolimab every 2 weeks at 0.01 to 10 mg/kg. Points from the study as a whole: The 0.1-3.0 mg/kg partial responders had among the lowest clonal expansion.

Patients with a history of autoimmune disease or on systemic immunosuppression were excluded. TCRdb's table, derived via immunoSEQ multiplex PCR, lists solely in-frame clones and lacks some. The sample includes tens of thousands of clones, over 75% seen only once; the top ten take roughly 18%. This rearrangement joins TRBV5-6 to TRBJ1-5; 7 bases fit TRBD1. This clonotype was obtained from an adult with an advanced solid tumor such as melanoma, head and neck, liver or kidney cancer. The sequences come from CD4+ or CD8+ T cells sorted from blood, collected in a trial of the OX40 agonist ivuxolimab. CDR3 protein: CASSLTGFNQPQHF. In DNA, the CDR3 is TGTGCCAGCAGCCTGACAGGGTTTAATCAGCCCCAGCATTTT.